The subject of this entry is one T cell receptor beta chain. Each of the CD4+ naive, central memory, regulatory and stem cell-like memory populations was sorted via CD45RO/CCR7/CD25/CD127/CD95/CD27. This entry is derived from a study of beta chain features in type 1 diabetes. Across the study: The patient and healthy donor groups were comparable for age, gender and cell yields.

Expressed TCRB transcripts got sequenced, as all isolated RNA was reverse transcribed. Mean read depth for naive, central memory and regulatory T cell samples was a few million reads. Profiled with immunoSEQ multiplex PCR; TCRdb holds only in-frame clones, not every one. The table records approximately 160,000 clones, roughly 8% of them present only once. Trimming removed 0 bases from V and 2 bases from J, with 10 bases in between. Germline-derived CDR1 and CDR2 are SGHAT and FQNNGV. The CDR3 length is 15 residues. This TCR came from a man between 18 and 35 years old in good health. Material for sequencing was central memory CD4+ T cells from blood. The chain uses TRBV11-2 and TRBJ1-2; D remains ambiguous. The CDR3 region has the DNA TGTGCCAGCAGCTTAGACCGGGAAACCAACTATGGCTACACCTTC. Encoded protein: CASSLDRETNYGYTF.